This entry concerns a single T cell receptor (beta chain). Its recognized antigen is unknown. One base away there is no much larger clone; base qualities are not given. The collaborating institutions used their own protocols to collect whole blood in K2EDTA tubes. For TCRbeta analysis, collaborators shipped samples in one of three forms: frozen whole blood, isolated PBMCs, or DNA extracted from either of those sample types. TCRbeta CDR3 regions were amplified from genomic DNA using the immunoSEQ Assay, a bias-controlled multiplex PCR. In the authors' own workflow: The number of nucleated cells in each sample was estimated by amplification of reference gene primers within the assay. To quantify the absolute abundance of each unique TCRbeta CDR3 rearrangement, sequence reads were collapsed and filtered. For each sample, productive Simpson clonality was calculated by taking the square root of Simpson's diversity index across productive rearrangements. In TCRdb, the immuneACCESS table is reduced to in-frame sequences with V and J assigned. These tables do not hold every clone; where another copy was compared, an unresolved V gene accounts for under half, and the others remain unexplained. V, J and clone size derive from that table, while D and trimming were established from the DNA sequence. The sample table records 260,000 or so clones; 84% of these occur just once. Around 7.8% of the sample goes to the ten largest clones.

The data are from a study of blood T cell repertoires in COVID-19 (TCRdb year 2020). At the level of the whole study: Samples covering the acute and convalescent phases of COVID-19 were provided by collaborators in the United States, Italy and Spain. The repertoires were released in a freely available public database intended as a resource for research on the immune response to SARS-CoV-2. Where available, HLA class I and class II types were taken from metadata supplied by the sample provider and were not determined by assay-based typing. Deeply sampled blood TCRbeta repertoires from subjects exposed to, actively infected with, or recovered from COVID-19 were included in the dataset. The samples were drawn from two sources: the first 160 participants of the ongoing ImmuneRACE study, and fewer than 1,500 subjects contributed by 6 global collaborators. The prospective study material was composed of cDNA or gDNA derived from T cells, B-cell-depleted T cells, or PBMCs. Sample metadata almost always included a de-identified subject ID, COVID-19 status, age in years and sex. Broad study findings and their caveats: The amount of clinical and demographic metadata varied by source and participant and was provided uncurated.

The cysteine opens and the phenylalanine closes a CDR3 of 16 amino acids. The DNA shown is the 48-base CDR3, in frame from base 1. The junction shows trimming of 3 bases on V and 1 base on J, and the gene matches do not reach 10 bases of it. Via the germline V gene (reference sequence), CDR1 is DFQATT and CDR2 SNEGSKA. The chain is made from TRBV20-1 and TRBJ1-2, with 8 bases matching TRBD1. This TCR came from a human donor in a cohort sampled during active COVID-19. Sequences were obtained from peripheral blood. The CDR3 region reads CSASVSPGQVNYGYTF. The nucleotide sequence is TGCAGTGCTAGTGTATCACCGGGACAGGTTAACTATGGCTACACCTTC.